This TCR beta chain was identified in a study of radiotherapy plus CTLA-4 blockade in lung cancer. Study-level points and caveats: TCR clones originating in tumors grew in number in blood after radiotherapy plus ipilimumab.

This CDR3 spans 13 amino acids. Germline V CDR1 and CDR2: GTSNPN, SVGIG (reference sequence). Trimming pared 3 bases from V and 11 bases from J, leaving 14 bases between. About this clone itself: The target antigen is unknown.

This table comes from immunoSEQ multiplex PCR, and its TCRdb copy is limited to in-frame clones, with some not included. The sample consists of about 81,000 clones, about three quarters of them appearing once. Sequenced here: peripheral blood, sampled from a patient treated with radiotherapy plus ipilimumab. The TCR sequence derives from a human donor with non-small cell lung cancer that progressed on radiotherapy plus ipilimumab. This rearrangement joins TRBV30 to TRBJ1-6; no definite D call. The CDR3 DNA is TGTGCCTGGAGGGAGACCCCGGCGGCACCCCTCCACTTT. This sequence encodes CAWRETPAAPLHF.